The 14 T cell receptor beta chains below come from one sample, sequenced in a study of identical twins. TCRdb itself ran the 5' RACE reads through MiXCR, one entry per CDR3 protein. The sample carries more than 1.5 million distinct CDR3 sequences, around 33% recorded once. Sequencing input: cord blood. The receptor source for this set is a newborn girl in good health.

The sample holds a few counts of this clonotype. This may be a read error, as it is one base from a much larger clone. The gene calls are TRBV7-9 and TRBJ2-5, with D perhaps matching TRBD2 (5 bases). Trimming took 0 bases from V and 11 from J, leaving 16 bases between them. CDR1 is SEHNR, CDR2 FQNEAQ, per germline (reference sequence). This CDR3 contains 14 residues. The CDR3: CASSLAGLNNEQYF. The CDR3 nucleotides are TGTGCCAGCAGCTTAGCTGGACTGAACAATGAGCAGTACTTC.

The chain is built from TRBV20-1 and TRBJ2-1; no clear D gene. V dropped 4 bases and J dropped 2 bases, with 6 bases sitting between them. CDR3 size: 12 residues. Germline V gene data show CDR1 as DFQATT and CDR2 as SNEGSKA (reference sequence). The CDR3 loop reads CSANPAYNEQFF. As DNA, the CDR3 is TGCAGTGCTAATCCAGCCTACAATGAGCAGTTCTTC.

This clonotype was counted many times. This chain connects TRBV2 to TRBJ2-1, with 7 bases lining up with TRBD2. Germline CDR1 is SNHLY and CDR2 is FYNNEI. The CDR3 is made up of 14 amino acids. The V gene end was trimmed by 3 bases and the J gene end by 3 bases; junction bases not matched to a gene: 2. The CDR3 nucleotides are TGTGCCAGCAGTGACGGCGGGAGCTACAATGAGCAGTTCTTC. It yields the protein CASSDGGSYNEQFF.

The rearrangement joins TRBV28 to TRBJ2-1, with TRBD2 matching 14 bases. V was clipped by 2 bases and J by 4 bases; unmatched bases: 4. CDR3 length equals 17 residues. The germline V gene has CDR1 MDHEN and CDR2 SYDVKM. The DNA for the CDR3 is TGTGCCAGCAGTTTACGGACTAGCGGGAGGACTTACAATGAGCAGTTCTTC. It yields the protein CASSLRTSGRTYNEQFF.

Concerning this clonotype itself: One end of the junction does not line up with germline, which may come from a read error. The gene calls are TRBV30 and TRBJ2-1; 12 bases agree with TRBD2. Germline CDR1 is GTSNPN and CDR2 is SVGIG (reference sequence). CDR3 length: 14 residues. In DNA, the CDR3 is TGTGCCTGGAGCGGACTAGCGGGGTACAATGGGCAGTTCTTC. Translation gives CAWSGLAGYNGQFF.

This clonotype was observed a few times. The V call is TRBV29-1, the J call TRBJ1-1; 7 nucleotides line up with TRBD1. The junction had 8 bases not matched to a gene; V was cut back by 6 bases and J by 4 bases. Germline V CDR1 and CDR2: SQVTM, ANQGSEA. This CDR3 region has 13 residues. Here the CDR3 DNA reads TGCAGCGTCACCCTTCGACAGGGCACTGAAGCTTTCTTT. It is translated as CSVTLRQGTEAFF. The full variable domain, completed using reference TRBV29-1 and TRBJ1-1, is SAVISQKPSRDICQRGTSLTIQCQVDSQVTMMFWYRQQPGQSLTLIATANQGSEATYESGFVIDKFPISRPNLTFSTLTVSNMSPEDSSIYLCSVTLRQGTEAFFGQGTRLTVV.

This chain links TRBV20-1 with TRBJ1-1, with 10 bases lining up with TRBD1. The V gene end was trimmed by 2 bases and the J gene end by 5 bases; junction bases not matched to a gene: 5. The CDR3 is 14 residues long. Germline CDR1 DFQATT, CDR2 SNEGSKA (reference sequence). In DNA form, the CDR3 reads TGCAGTGCTAGAAGGGGACAGGGGAAGACTGAAGCTTTCTTT. This gives the protein CSARRGQGKTEAFF.

In its sample, this clonotype was seen a few times. The rearrangement links TRBV24-1 to TRBJ1-6; 7 positions match TRBD1. The CDR3 consists of 16 residues. V dropped 3 bases and J dropped 2; count of bases not matched to a gene: 3. The germline V gene encodes CDR1 KGHDR and CDR2 SFDVKD. The chain's CDR3 is CATSDGDSTYNSPLHF. In DNA, the CDR3 is TGTGCCACCAGTGATGGGGACAGCACCTATAATTCACCCCTCCACTTT.

The chain has TRBV6-4 and TRBJ1-5, with TRBD1 matching over 7 bases. CDR1 is MRHNA and CDR2 is SNTAGT in the germline V gene. The V gene end was trimmed by 4 bases and the J gene end by 1 base; junction bases not matched to a gene: 7. This CDR3 has 16 residues. The CDR3 DNA follows: TGTGCCAGCAGTGGACTGACAGGGAGCAGCAATCAGCCCCAGCATTTT. This sequence encodes CASSGLTGSSNQPQHF.

The V gene is TRBV3-1, the J gene TRBJ2-3; D tentatively fits TRBD1 or TRBD2 (5 bases each). Germline V lookup: CDR1 LGHDT, CDR2 YNNKEL (reference sequence). CDR3 length: 15 amino acids. Trimming cost V 1 base and J 3 bases, with 11 bases left between them. Here the CDR3 reads CASSQGWGSTDTQYF. CDR3 in DNA: TGTGCCAGCAGCCAAGGTTGGGGGAGTACAGATACGCAGTATTTT.

This clonotype was observed a handful of times. The V call is TRBV3-1, the J call TRBJ2-7, with D uncertain. Germline CDR1 LGHDT, CDR2 YNNKEL (reference sequence). The V end was cut by 1 base, the J end by 4 bases, with 8 bases between. CDR3 length: 13 residues. Written as DNA, the CDR3 is TGTGCCAGCAGCCAAGGGCACAGATACGAGCAGTACTTC. This sequence encodes CASSQGHRYEQYF.

This clonotype was seen a few times. The chain links TRBV20-1 to TRBJ1-1; D is unclear. CDR3 length: 14 residues. CDR1 and CDR2 from the germline V gene are DFQATT and SNEGSKA (reference sequence). Trimming took off 2 bases at V and 4 bases at J, with 14 bases between the two ends. CDR3 DNA: TGCAGTGCTAGAATCTGGTGGGGTGGCACTGAAGCTTTCTTT. It translates to CSARIWWGGTEAFF.

Only a few counts were recorded for this clonotype. V and J are TRBV12-3 or TRBV12-4 and TRBJ1-2; perhaps TRBD1 as D (5 bases). Trimming took 8 bases from V and 6 from J, leaving 13 bases between them. The CDR3 runs to 12 residues. CDR3: CASWGGLDGYTF. CDR3 sequence (DNA): TGTGCCAGCTGGGGGGGGTTGGATGGCTACACCTTC.

V usage is TRBV20-1 and J usage is TRBJ2-7, with TRBD2 identical over 10 bases. The junction had 7 bases not matched to a gene; V was cut back by 0 bases and J by 2 bases. The CDR3 covers 16 residues. Germline assignment: CDR1 DFQATT and CDR2 SNEGSKA (reference sequence). CDR3 residues: CSARDPSGSPTYEQYF. CDR3 DNA sequence: TGCAGTGCTAGAGATCCTAGCGGGAGCCCCACCTACGAGCAGTACTTC.